The next 14 T cell receptor beta chains were all read from a single sample in a study of regulatory T cells in long-lasting Graves disease. The time point: newly diagnosed GD, antithyroid drugs for less than 3 months. Making the TCR library involved RNA that had been extracted from PBMCs. Through Arm-PCR of CDR3 regions and iRepertoire HTBI primers, TCR beta libraries were built. TCRdb processed the multiplex PCR reads anew with MiXCR; each CDR3 protein has one entry. The sample lists 450,000 to 600,000 distinct CDR3 sequences; roughly 15% were seen once. These data also formed part of another study, on T cells in Graves' hyperthyroidism and ophthalmopathy.

Sequencing was performed on peripheral blood mononuclear cells (PBMCs), taken at new diagnosis, from a patient treated with antithyroid drugs. These receptors came from a man aged 40-50 years with Graves disease.

This clonotype was seen ten or more times. V usage is TRBV11-2 and J usage is TRBJ2-3; 10 bases are shared with TRBD2. CDR1 SGHAT and CDR2 FQNNGV come from the germline V gene. Trimming cost V 6 bases and J 6 bases; bases outside gene matches: 15. The CDR3 consists of 17 residues. The CDR3, as DNA: TGTGCCAGCAGTTCGGGGGCACTAGCGGGGAAGGGGGATACGCAGTATTTT. Translating gives CASSSGALAGKGDTQYF.

Here the CDR3 reads CSVAEAGDEQFF. As DNA, the CDR3 is TGCAGCGTTGCGGAGGCTGGGGATGAGCAGTTCTTC. V and J are TRBV29-1 and TRBJ2-1; a possible D gene is TRBD2 (5 bases). The CDR3 sequence is 12 residues long. The V end was cut by 4 bases, the J end by 8 bases, with 12 bases between. CDR1 and CDR2 from the germline V gene are SQVTM and ANQGSEA.

This clonotype appeared many times. The CDR3 protein is CASSYANRDPTVNEQYF. The CDR3 DNA is TGTGCCAGCAGCTATGCCAACCGGGACCCCACGGTCAACGAGCAGTACTTC. The chain recombines TRBV28 with TRBJ2-7; D possibly matches TRBD1 or TRBD2 (5 bases each). Germline V gives CDR1 MDHEN, CDR2 SYDVKM. The CDR3 spans 17 residues. The ends were cut back, 6 bases at V and 5 bases at J, with 26 bases in the middle.

This clonotype was observed many times. The genes are TRBV20-1 and TRBJ2-1, with TRBD2 matching 10 bases. V shed 5 bases, J shed 8 bases, and the junction held 9 bases outside the gene matches. The CDR3 loop spans 14 amino acids. The germline CDR1 and CDR2 sequences are DFQATT and SNEGSKA (reference sequence). The CDR3, as DNA: TGCAGTGCTCAGCGGGAGGGCCAATATCATGAGCAGTTCTTC. It is translated as CSAQREGQYHEQFF.

The chain couples TRBV20-1 to TRBJ1-5, with D possibly being TRBD1 (5 bases). CDR1 and CDR2 from the germline V gene are DFQATT and SNEGSKA (reference sequence). Trimming left V 6 bases short and J 0 bases short, with 9 bases between. This CDR3 is built from 13 residues. CDR3 in amino acids: CSALTDSNQPQHF. CDR3 sequence (DNA): TGCAGTGCCTTGACAGATAGCAATCAGCCCCAGCATTTT.

This clonotype was recorded a few times. The V and J genes are TRBV4-2 and TRBJ2-3; 13 bases are a match to TRBD2. V lost 4 bases to trimming and J lost 2 bases; unmatched junction nucleotides: 6. The CDR3 covers 17 residues. Germline CDR1 is LGHNA and CDR2 is YNFKEQ. As DNA, the CDR3 is TGTGCCAGCAGCCCCGGGACTAGCGGGAAAACCACAGATACGCAGTATTTT. This sequence encodes CASSPGTSGKTTDTQYF.

V usage is TRBV6-2 or TRBV6-3 and J usage is TRBJ2-6; D is uncertain. The CDR3 sequence is 16 residues long. The V gene lost 2 bases and the J gene lost 0 bases, with 8 bases spanning the gap. The germline V gene encodes CDR1 MNHEY and CDR2 SVGEGT. CDR3 sequence (DNA): TGTGCCAGCAGTTACGGGCGGATCTCTGGGGCCAACGTCCTGACTTTC. It yields the protein CASSYGRISGANVLTF.

With regard to this clonotype: This likely reflects a read error, since a far larger clone is one base away. The rearrangement uses TRBV28 and TRBJ2-5, with D possibly matching TRBD2 (5 bases). This CDR3 comprises 16 residues. Deletions cut 4 bases from V and 11 bases from J, with 26 bases between. Germline V gives CDR1 MDHEN, CDR2 SYDVKM. The CDR3 reads CASSSLEAQVGDEQYF. The DNA for the CDR3 is TGTGCCAGCAGTTCGCTGGAGGCCCAAGTCGGAGATGAGCAGTACTTC.

In the case of this clonotype: A read error may explain this, as a much larger clone is one base away. V and J are TRBV3-1 and TRBJ1-2, with D tentatively TRBD1 (5 bases). V lost 5 bases to trimming and J lost 7 bases, with 20 bases between them. Germline assignment: CDR1 LGHDT and CDR2 YNNKEL (reference sequence). The CDR3 contains 15 residues. CDR3 sequence: CASSTTAGGLGGYTF. The CDR3 DNA reads as TGTGCCAGCAGCACGACAGCCGGGGGGTTGGGTGGCTACACCTTC.

This clonotype showed up many times. The chain links TRBV29-1 to TRBJ2-7, with D tentatively TRBD2 (6 bases). The CDR3 is 13 residues long. V was shortened by 6 bases and J by 2 bases, with 14 bases between the two germline ends. Germline loops: CDR1 SQVTM, CDR2 ANQGSEA. The CDR3 here is CSVCTSYPYEQYF. The CDR3 region has the DNA TGCAGCGTATGTACTAGCTATCCCTACGAGCAGTACTTC.

The chain uses TRBV20-1 and TRBJ2-3; D gene ambiguous. V lost 3 bases and J lost 3, with 10 bases in between. Germline-derived CDR1 and CDR2 are DFQATT and SNEGSKA (reference sequence). CDR3 length equals 13 residues. This CDR3 is CSARMLGTDTQYF. CDR3 DNA sequence: TGCAGTGCTAGGATGCTGGGGACAGATACGCAGTATTTT.

In this sample, this clonotype turned up many times. The rearrangement uses TRBV10-1 and TRBJ2-2; D ambiguous. CDR1 is WNHNN, CDR2 SYGVQD, per germline (reference sequence). The V end lost 5 bases, the J end lost 1 base, and 5 bases lay between the germline ends. The CDR3 length is 13 residues. The CDR3 here is CASSTQNTGELFF. The CDR3 DNA is TGCGCCAGCAGTACACAGAACACCGGGGAGCTGTTTTTT.

This clonotype was found many times. V and J are TRBV12-5 and TRBJ1-2; D might be TRBD1 (5 bases). The germline gives CDR1 LGHNT, CDR2 FRNRAP. The CDR3 contains 17 residues. V gave up 0 bases and J gave up 3 bases, with 17 bases separating them. CDR3 DNA sequence: TGTGCTAGTGGTTTGGTTGTCGGGACGTTACCCCACTATGGCTACACCTTC. It specifies CASGLVVGTLPHYGYTF.

This clonotype showed up many times. The chain couples TRBV12-3 or TRBV12-4 to TRBJ2-1, with D perhaps matching TRBD2 (6 bases). The CDR3 spans 14 residues. The V end was cut by 6 bases, the J end by 8 bases, with 17 bases between. As DNA, the CDR3 is TGTGCCAGCAGCAAGGGAGGCGGTGGTGATGAGCAGTTCTTC. It codes for CASSKGGGGDEQFF.